The entry below gives a single TCR beta chain sequence along with its context. These data are taken from a study of blood T cell repertoires in COVID-19. Across the study: There were acute and convalescent COVID-19 samples, and they came from the United States, Italy and Spain.

Germline V gene lookup returns CDR1 MNHEY and CDR2 SVGAGI. The CDR3 is 11 amino acids. The ends were cut back, 6 bases at V and 3 bases at J, with 6 bases in the middle. Some clones are missing from TCRdb's copy, which holds only in-frame ones; the method was immunoSEQ multiplex PCR. The sample comprises 55,000 to 65,000 clones, roughly 88% of which are singletons, and 10% to 13% rests with the top ten. The TCR originated in a man aged 30 to 39 with COVID-19, enrolled during active disease. This chain uses TRBV6-5 with TRBJ2-7; no reliable D call. The specimen sequenced was peripheral blood. The CDR3 is CASRENYEQYF. Here the CDR3 DNA reads TGTGCCAGCAGGGAGAACTACGAGCAGTACTTC.